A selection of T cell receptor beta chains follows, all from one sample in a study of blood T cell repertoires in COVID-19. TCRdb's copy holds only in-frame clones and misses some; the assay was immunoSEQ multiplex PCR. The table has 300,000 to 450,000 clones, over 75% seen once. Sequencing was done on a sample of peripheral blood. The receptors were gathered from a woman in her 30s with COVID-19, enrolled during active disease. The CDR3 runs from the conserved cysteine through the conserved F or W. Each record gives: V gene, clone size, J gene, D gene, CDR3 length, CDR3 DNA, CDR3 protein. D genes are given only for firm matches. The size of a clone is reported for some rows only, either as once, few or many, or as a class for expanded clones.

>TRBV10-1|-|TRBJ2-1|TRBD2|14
TGCGCCAGCCCCTTAGGACTAGCGCTGGGCCAGCAGTTCTTC
CASPLGLALGQQFF
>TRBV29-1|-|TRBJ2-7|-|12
TGCAGCGTGGCAGGGGGGCCCTACGAGCAGTACTTC
CSVAGGPYEQYF
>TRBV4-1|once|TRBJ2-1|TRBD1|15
TGCGCCAGCAGCCATACAGGACAGGGGGACAATGAGCAGTTCTTC
CASSHTGQGDNEQFF
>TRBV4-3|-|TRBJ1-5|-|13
TGCGCCAGCAGCCAAGATCCCAGGCAGCCCCAGCATTTT
CASSQDPRQPQHF
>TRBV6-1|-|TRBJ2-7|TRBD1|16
TGTGCCAGCAGTGAGTCCCCGGGACAGGGAGCGGACGAGCAGTACTTC
CASSESPGQGADEQYF
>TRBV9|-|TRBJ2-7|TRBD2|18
TGTGCCAGCAGCCCCGGGACTAGCGGACTATTTCCCGACTACGAGCAGTACTTC
CASSPGTSGLFPDYEQYF
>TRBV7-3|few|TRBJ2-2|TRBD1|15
TGTGCCAGCAGCTTAAACAGGGGGCGAACCGGGGAGCTGTTTTTT
CASSLNRGRTGELFF
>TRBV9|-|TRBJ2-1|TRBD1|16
TGTGCCAGCAGCAAAAGGGACAGGGGGTACTACAATGAGCAGTTCTTC
CASSKRDRGYYNEQFF
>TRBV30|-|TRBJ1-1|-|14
TGTGCCTGGAGTGATTTGACGGGATATGCTGAAGCTTTCTTT
CAWSDLTGYAEAFF
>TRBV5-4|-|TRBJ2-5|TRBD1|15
TGTGCCAGCAGCTTGGCCGAGACAGGGCAAGAGACCCAGTACTTC
CASSLAETGQETQYF
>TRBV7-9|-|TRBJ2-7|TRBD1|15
TGTGCCAGCAGCGGAGCAGGACAGGGGGTCCACGAGCAGTACTTC
CASSGAGQGVHEQYF
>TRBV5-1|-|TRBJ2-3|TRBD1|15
TGCGCCAGCAACCGACAGGGCCAGGGCACAGATACGCAGTATTTT
CASNRQGQGTDTQYF
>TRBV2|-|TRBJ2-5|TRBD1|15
TGTGCCAGCAGTGTAGGGGGCAGGAGGCAAGAGACCCAGTACTTC
CASSVGGRRQETQYF
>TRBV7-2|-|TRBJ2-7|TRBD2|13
TGTGCCAGCAGCTTGGGACTAGCCAACGAGCAGTACTTC
CASSLGLANEQYF
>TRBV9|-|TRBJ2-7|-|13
TGTGCCAGCAGCGCTTCGAGTAGGGGTGAGCAGTACTTC
CASSASSRGEQYF
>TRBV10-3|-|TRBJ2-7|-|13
TGTGCCACTATCCGGGACTTGGCCTACGAGCAGTACTTC
CATIRDLAYEQYF
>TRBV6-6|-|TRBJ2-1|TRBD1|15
TGTGCCAGCAGCAGACAGGGAAGCTCCTACAATGAGCAGTTCTTC
CASSRQGSSYNEQFF
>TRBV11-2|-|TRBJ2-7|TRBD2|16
TGTGCCAGCAGCGCGGGACTAGCGGGAGTAATTTACGAGCAGTACTTC
CASSAGLAGVIYEQYF
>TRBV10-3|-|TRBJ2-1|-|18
TGTGCCATCAGTGAGTCAATATTAGGACAAGCCTCCTACAATGAGCAGTTCTTC
CAISESILGQASYNEQFF
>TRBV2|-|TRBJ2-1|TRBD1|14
TGTGCCAGCAGTGAACAGGGGGCAGGCGATGAGCAGTTCTTC
CASSEQGAGDEQFF
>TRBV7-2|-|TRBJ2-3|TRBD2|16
TGTGCCAGCAGCCTCCTCAGCGGGGGGTTCACAGATACGCAGTATTTT
CASSLLSGGFTDTQYF
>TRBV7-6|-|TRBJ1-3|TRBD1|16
TGTGCCAGCAGCTTAGGGGGACAGGCTTCTGGAAACACCATATATTTT
CASSLGGQASGNTIYF
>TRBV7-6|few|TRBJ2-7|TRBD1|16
TGTGCCAGCAGCTTAGGGGCAGGACAGGGTCTACACGAGCAGTACTTC
CASSLGAGQGLHEQYF
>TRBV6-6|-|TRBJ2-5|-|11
TGTGCCAGCAGCATAGAAGAGACCCAGTACTTC
CASSIEETQYF
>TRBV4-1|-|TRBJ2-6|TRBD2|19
TGCGCCAGCAGCCAGATAGGACTAGCGGACAAGGTTGGGGCCAACGTCCTGACTTTC
CASSQIGLADKVGANVLTF
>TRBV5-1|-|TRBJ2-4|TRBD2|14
TGCGCCAGCAGCCAGCGGGACTCCAAAGACATTCAGTACTTC
CASSQRDSKDIQYF
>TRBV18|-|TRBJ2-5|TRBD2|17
TGTGCCAGCTCACCTTTGGAGGGACTAGCGGGAGTGGCGACCCAGTACTTC
CASSPLEGLAGVATQYF
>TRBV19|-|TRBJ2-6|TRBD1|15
TGTGCCAGTGTTAAACAGGGGGCCGGGGCCAACGTCCTGACTTTC
CASVKQGAGANVLTF
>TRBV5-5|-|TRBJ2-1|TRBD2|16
TGTGCCAGCAGCCCGGAGACTAGCGGGAGTTACAATGAGCAGTTCTTC
CASSPETSGSYNEQFF
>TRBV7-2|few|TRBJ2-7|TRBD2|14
TGTGCCAGCAACCTAGCGGGCGCAGCGGGGGAGCAGTACTTC
CASNLAGAAGEQYF
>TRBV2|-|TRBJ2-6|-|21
TGTGCCAGCAGCGACCCGGAGGGGAGAGGGCACAGCTCCTCTGGGGCCAACGTCCTGACTTTC
CASSDPEGRGHSSSGANVLTF
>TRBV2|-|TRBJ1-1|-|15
TGTGCCAGCAGTGTTCTCAACCAGAAGAACACTGAAGCTTTCTTT
CASSVLNQKNTEAFF
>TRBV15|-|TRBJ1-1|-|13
TGTGCCACCAGCAAGGACTGGGAGGCTGAAGCTTTCTTT
CATSKDWEAEAFF
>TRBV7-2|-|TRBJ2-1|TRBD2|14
TGTGCCAGCATAGAAGCGGGAGCTTACAATGAGCAGTTCTTC
CASIEAGAYNEQFF